A single T cell receptor beta chain is shown here with its context. What it recognizes is unknown. The making of cDNA relied on 5'RACE with 10-nucleotide random UMIs. TCRdb re-called the 5' RACE reads with MiXCR, one entry per CDR3 protein. The sample has around 37,000 distinct CDR3 sequences; roughly 15% are singletons. The data were obtained in a study of neurological immune-mediated disorders. Study conclusions and caveats: None of the CDR3 amino acid sequences in expanded clones turned up in more than one subject, which points to private repertoires in all groups.

The study built unsorted libraries from 2 million PBMCs kept at -80 C. The CDR3 consists of 13 residues. The germline V and J ends were trimmed by 9 bases and 3 bases, with 12 bases remaining between them. Germline CDR1 LNHDA, CDR2 SQIVND (reference sequence). The TCR originated in a woman in her fifties or sixties with HTLV-1-associated myelopathy (HAM/TSP). V gene TRBV19 combines with J gene TRBJ1-5, with D tentatively TRBD1 (6 bases). Sequencing input: PBMCs. CDR3 sequence (DNA): TGTGCCAGCTCCGGGACAATCAATCAGCCCCAGCATTTT. This codes for CASSGTINQPQHF.